These 21 T cell receptor beta chains were sequenced from one sample in a study of T cells in Graves' hyperthyroidism and ophthalmopathy. Authors of the study amplified TCR beta CDR3 regions from RNA transcripts. First-round RT-PCR with HTBI primers amplified the TCR CDR3 region. Each CDR3 protein is one row after TCRdb ran MiXCR on the multiplex PCR reads. The table has about 330,000 distinct CDR3 sequences, roughly 15% seen once. The sequencing sample was made of blood. These receptors all come from a woman between 40 and 55 years old with Graves' ophthalmopathy.

The V and J genes are TRBV20-1 and TRBJ2-7; 8 nucleotides line up with TRBD2. The germline V gene encodes CDR1 DFQATT and CDR2 SNEGSKA (reference sequence). This CDR3 is 13 amino acids long. With 6 bases clipped from V and 7 bases from J, the junction kept 11 bases outside the gene matches. CDR3 sequence: CSATLADPLEQYF. The CDR3 bases are TGCAGTGCCACACTAGCGGACCCCTTGGAGCAGTACTTC.

This clonotype was found a few times. The chain is built from TRBV20-1 and TRBJ1-2; D remains unclear. This CDR3 has 13 amino acids. Germline CDR1 reads DFQATT; CDR2 reads SNEGSKA (reference sequence). The V end lost 1 base, the J end lost 3 bases, and 9 bases lay between the germline ends. CDR3 DNA: TGCAGTGCTAGAGTCGGGATGGACTATGGCTACACCTTC. Encoded protein: CSARVGMDYGYTF.

A few counts support this clonotype. An end of the junction differs from the germline gene, which may be a read error. CDR3 in DNA: TGTGCCATCAGTGAGGCAGGGGATATCTCTGGAAACACCGTATATTTT. It encodes CAISEAGDISGNTVYF. The rearrangement joins TRBV10-3 to TRBJ1-3; tentative D call: TRBD1 (6 bases). The length of the CDR3 is 16 residues. Germline V lookup: CDR1 ENHRY, CDR2 SYGVKD.

The table lists this clonotype with many counts. The V gene is TRBV6-6, the J gene TRBJ1-1, with 7 positions matching TRBD1. Losses at the gene ends were 1 base for V and 6 bases for J; bases not matched to a gene: 2. CDR1 MNHNY and CDR2 SVGAGI come from the germline V gene (reference sequence). The CDR3 consists of 13 residues. The CDR3 region has the DNA TGTGCCAGCAGTTACTTCACAGGGGCTGAAGCTTTCTTT. This sequence encodes CASSYFTGAEAFF.

The rearrangement joins TRBV6-1 to TRBJ2-6; 7 nucleotides agree with TRBD1. The length of the CDR3 is 16 residues. CDR1 is MNHNS, CDR2 SASEGT, per germline. Germline trimming cut 6 bases from V and 0 bases from J; bases unmatched to any gene: 5. In nucleotides, the CDR3 is TGTGCCAGCAGGGGGACAGCGGACTCTGGGGCCAACGTCCTGACTTTC. It yields the protein CASRGTADSGANVLTF.

This clonotype was seen at least ten times. CDR3: CAAVRAGNTEAFF. The CDR3 nucleotides read TGTGCTGCTGTGAGGGCGGGGAACACTGAAGCTTTCTTT. The V and J genes are TRBV5-6 and TRBJ1-1; D unclear. Per germline, CDR1 SGHDT and CDR2 YYEEEE. The CDR3 extends over 13 amino acids.

This clonotype has a count of ten or more. The chain employs TRBV6-1 and TRBJ2-5; 11 nucleotides align to TRBD2. CDR3 size: 20 residues. Germline-derived CDR1 and CDR2 are MNHNS and SASEGT. V shed 1 base and J 5 bases; nucleotides not matched to a gene: 18. The CDR3 coding sequence is TGTGCCAGCAGTGAAGGAGTGATCGGCTTAGCGGGAGGGTTACGGGAGACCCAGTACTTC. It is translated as CASSEGVIGLAGGLRETQYF.

This clonotype was seen many times. The gene calls are TRBV6-1 and TRBJ2-1; no firm D call. Per germline, CDR1 MNHNS and CDR2 SASEGT. V was shortened by 4 bases and J by 2 bases, with 15 bases between the two germline ends. The CDR3 runs 16 residues. CDR3 protein: CASSGLRATAYNEQFF. CDR3 in DNA: TGTGCCAGCAGTGGACTTCGGGCGACGGCCTACAATGAGCAGTTCTTC.

This clonotype was counted many times. The CDR3 spells CASSVVPGLAGAGGELFF. The CDR3, as DNA: TGTGCCAGCAGCGTAGTCCCGGGACTAGCGGGAGCGGGCGGGGAGCTGTTTTTT. This sequence joins TRBV9 and TRBJ2-2, with 14 bases matching TRBD2. Germline assignment: CDR1 SGDLS and CDR2 YYNGEE. This CDR3 contains 18 residues. Trimming cost V 0 bases and J 7 bases; bases outside gene matches: 8.

The J gene is TRBJ2-1, the V gene TRBV7-9, with unresolved D. V lost 5 bases and J 3 bases, leaving 14 bases between the germline ends. Per the germline V gene, CDR1 is SEHNR and CDR2 is FQNEAQ (reference sequence). The length of the CDR3 is 15 residues. This chain's CDR3 is CASSPPGPLYNEQFF. CDR3 nucleotide sequence: TGTGCCAGCAGCCCGCCCGGCCCTCTCTACAATGAGCAGTTCTTC.

At least ten counts were recorded for this clonotype. This chain connects TRBV5-4 to TRBJ2-2, with D perhaps matching TRBD1 or TRBD2 (6 bases each). Trimming stripped 2 bases from V and 5 bases from J, with 13 bases between. Germline loops: CDR1 SGHNT, CDR2 YYREEE (reference sequence). The CDR3 is made up of 15 amino acids. CDR3 residues: CASSLMGGRTGELFF. CDR3 DNA sequence: TGTGCCAGCAGCTTAATGGGGGGCAGGACCGGGGAGCTGTTTTTT.

This clonotype was detected many times. The chain carries TRBV28 and TRBJ2-7; 7 positions match TRBD2. Trimming took 3 bases from V and 0 from J; bases not matched to a gene: 11. This CDR3 has 17 residues. Germline-derived CDR1 and CDR2 are MDHEN and SYDVKM. The CDR3 protein is CASSFGAPGGGSYEQYF. CDR3 bases: TGTGCCAGCAGTTTCGGAGCCCCTGGCGGGGGCTCCTACGAGCAGTACTTC.

This clonotype has a handful of counts. The chain has TRBV6-1 and TRBJ1-2, with TRBD1 matching 9 bases. The CDR3 length is 15 residues. Germline trimming cut 4 bases from V and 7 bases from J; bases unmatched to any gene: 10. Per germline, CDR1 MNHNS and CDR2 SASEGT. The chain's CDR3 is CASSALGQGKGGYTF. CDR3 nucleotides: TGTGCCAGCAGTGCCCTGGGACAGGGAAAGGGTGGCTACACCTTC.

This clonotype has only a few counts. The chain combines TRBV27 with TRBJ1-5, with 7 bases lining up with TRBD1. After removal of 5 bases from V and 3 bases from J, the junction contained 7 bases not matched to a gene. CDR1 and CDR2 from the germline V gene are MNHEY and SMNVEV (reference sequence). The CDR3 sequence is 15 residues long. CDR3 residues: CASSSQGVVNQPQHF. The CDR3 nucleotides read TGTGCCAGCAGTAGCCAGGGGGTCGTCAATCAGCCCCAGCATTTT.

This clonotype has at least ten counts. The genes are TRBV28 and TRBJ2-7; 8 positions match TRBD1. The germline V gene has CDR1 MDHEN and CDR2 SYDVKM. V gave up 5 bases and J gave up 6 bases; unmatched junction bases: 3. There are 12 residues in the CDR3. CDR3 region: CASSPRGLEQYF. The CDR3 DNA is TGTGCCAGCAGTCCCAGGGGGCTCGAGCAGTACTTC.

This clonotype appeared many times. V is TRBV27 and J is TRBJ2-1, with 9 bases matching TRBD2. This CDR3 comprises 13 residues. V lost 8 bases and J lost 4; bases outside the gene matches: 3. Per germline, CDR1 MNHEY and CDR2 SMNVEV (reference sequence). CDR3 in amino acids: CASWLAGYNEQFF. The DNA of the CDR3 is TGTGCCAGCTGGCTAGCGGGATACAATGAGCAGTTCTTC.

This clonotype has ten or more counts. This rearrangement joins TRBV6-1 to TRBJ2-7; 7 bases align to TRBD2. With V trimmed by 6 bases and J by 0 bases, 8 bases remained unmatched. The CDR3 is 15 residues long. Germline V gives CDR1 MNHNS, CDR2 SASEGT. The CDR3 sequence is CASRTTSASSYEQYF. In nucleotides, the CDR3 is TGTGCCAGCAGAACCACTAGCGCGAGCTCCTACGAGCAGTACTTC.

V gene TRBV27 combines with J gene TRBJ2-7; 8 bases fit TRBD1. This CDR3 spans 22 amino acids. Germline CDR1 is MNHEY and CDR2 is SMNVEV (reference sequence). V gave up 1 base and J gave up 1 base; unmatched junction bases: 24. Here the CDR3 reads CASSLFLPRRTGRRAGSYEQYF. Here the CDR3 DNA reads TGTGCCAGCAGTTTATTTCTCCCAAGGCGGACAGGGCGAAGGGCAGGGTCCTACGAGCAGTACTTC.

A note on this clonotype: A much bigger clone sits one base away, suggesting this may be a read error. The chain carries TRBV20-1 and TRBJ2-3; 9 bases match TRBD2. Germline V lookup: CDR1 DFQATT, CDR2 SNEGSKA (reference sequence). Trimming cost V 1 base and J 0 bases; bases outside gene matches: 14. The CDR3 length is 19 residues. CDR3 in amino acids: CSARGAGTSRSTSTDTQYF. The DNA for the CDR3 is TGCAGTGCTAGAGGGGCCGGGACTAGCAGGAGTACTAGCACAGATACGCAGTATTTT.

About this clonotype: One junction end does not reproduce the germline sequence, and a read error may be involved. The V and J genes are TRBV20-1 and TRBJ2-7, with 13 bases fitting TRBD2. This CDR3 spans 14 amino acids. The germline V gene has CDR1 DFQATT and CDR2 SNEGSKA (reference sequence). CDR3 coding DNA: TGCGGTGCTGTGGGACTAGCGGGATCCAACGAGCAGTACTTC. Amino acids: CGAVGLAGSNEQYF.

With respect to this clonotype: This sequence may be a read error, since a much larger clone differs from it by one base. This chain uses TRBV2 with TRBJ1-6; D unresolved. The germline V gene encodes CDR1 SNHLY and CDR2 FYNNEI. This CDR3 spans 14 amino acids. V was clipped by 5 bases and J by 9 bases, with 14 bases between them. The CDR3 protein is CASSIGRGGSPLHF. The DNA of the CDR3 is TGTGCCAGCAGTATCGGACGGGGAGGTTCACCCCTCCACTTT.